These T cell receptor beta chains were read from a single sample in a study of early T cells in non-severe SARS-CoV-2 infection. Each CDR3 protein is one row after TCRdb ran MiXCR on the 5' RACE reads. The table lists about 100,000 distinct CDR3 sequences, roughly an eighth of them singletons. The source material was whole blood. The receptors originated from an adult who was a healthcare worker with PCR-confirmed SARS-CoV-2 infection or an uninfected control (not recorded which). Each CDR3 is given with its conserved first and last residue. The D gene is left open where the match is weak. The listing skips clone size in some rows; elsewhere it reads once, few, many or a size class.

abundance,d_gene,v_gene,j_gene,CDR3aa,CDR3nt
-,-,TRBV9,TRBJ2-5,CASSAGFGVSQETQYF,TGTGCCAGCAGCGCAGGTTTTGGAGTTTCCCAAGAGACCCAGTACTTC
-,-,TRBV20-1,TRBJ2-5,CSARGSPEETQYF,TGCAGTGCTAGAGGCTCCCCCGAAGAGACCCAGTACTTC
-,TRBD1,TRBV12-3/TRBV12-4,TRBJ2-3,CASSFAQGVTDTQYF,TGTGCCAGCAGTTTCGCGCAGGGGGTCACAGATACGCAGTATTTT
-,-,TRBV12-3/TRBV12-4,TRBJ2-2,CASMGTLHTGELFF,TGTGCCAGCATGGGCACCCTCCACACCGGGGAGCTGTTTTTT
few,-,TRBV9,TRBJ2-2,CASSVEDFWTGELFF,TGTGCCAGCAGCGTAGAAGATTTCTGGACCGGGGAGCTGTTTTTT
many,-,TRBV3-1,TRBJ2-6,CASSQWASSGANVLTF,TGTGCCAGCAGCCAATGGGCCAGCTCTGGGGCCAACGTCCTGACTTTC
-,TRBD2,TRBV29-1,TRBJ2-5,CSVGRGGLGETQYF,TGCAGCGTGGGACGGGGGGGCTTGGGTGAGACCCAGTACTTC
few,TRBD1,TRBV12-3/TRBV12-4,TRBJ1-2,CASRRDRDYGYTF,TGTGCCAGCAGGAGGGACAGGGACTATGGCTACACCTTC
-,-,TRBV3-1,TRBJ1-2,CASSQWSSRDYGYTF,TGTGCCAGCAGCCAATGGAGCAGCCGGGACTATGGCTACACCTTC
few,-,TRBV10-2,TRBJ2-2,CASRASGTGELFF,TGCGCCAGCAGGGCTTCTGGCACCGGGGAGCTGTTTTTT
-,-,TRBV29-1,TRBJ2-7,CSVEHRDGDEQYF,TGCAGCGTTGAACACAGGGATGGGGACGAGCAGTACTTC
few,-,TRBV6-1,TRBJ2-1,CASGTSSNDNEQFF,TGTGCCAGCGGAACTTCCTCCAACGACAATGAGCAGTTCTTC
-,-,TRBV9,TRBJ2-2,CASSVGGLEAGELFF,TGTGCCAGCAGCGTAGGGGGGCTTGAAGCCGGGGAGCTGTTTTTT
many,-,TRBV7-9,TRBJ2-2,CATGGRTGELFF,TGTGCCACCGGAGGGAGGACCGGGGAGCTGTTTTTT
few,-,TRBV18,TRBJ1-3,CASSRGLNSGNTIYF,TGTGCCAGCTCACGGGGACTGAACTCTGGAAACACCATATATTTT
-,TRBD1,TRBV7-8,TRBJ2-2,CASSHTGTVANTGELFF,TGTGCCAGCAGCCATACCGGGACAGTCGCGAACACCGGGGAGCTGTTTTTT
few,-,TRBV10-3,TRBJ1-6,CAIRAGSSNSPLHF,TGTGCCATCAGGGCTGGCAGTTCGAATTCACCCCTCCACTTT
many,TRBD2,TRBV14,TRBJ2-2,CAGSQAGGPNTGELFF,TGTGCCGGGTCCCAAGCGGGGGGGCCTAACACCGGGGAGCTGTTTTTT
-,-,TRBV2,TRBJ1-5,CASSEAGASNQPQHF,TGTGCCAGCAGTGAAGCGGGGGCGAGCAATCAGCCCCAGCATTTT
many,-,TRBV27,TRBJ1-2,CASSSLQRTERYGYTF,TGTGCCAGCAGTTCCCTACAGAGGACAGAGCGCTATGGCTACACCTTC
-,-,TRBV2,TRBJ1-2,CASTKIHRLGYTF,TGTGCCAGCACGAAAATCCACAGGCTCGGCTACACCTTC
many,TRBD2,TRBV5-1,TRBJ2-5,CASSPPGTSGGAPQETQYF,TGCGCCAGCAGCCCACCCGGGACTAGCGGGGGGGCGCCACAAGAGACCCAGTACTTC
many,TRBD2,TRBV5-1,TRBJ2-5,CASSLGRGGRETQYF,TGCGCCAGCAGCTTGGGCCGGGGGGGCCGTGAGACCCAGTACTTC
-,TRBD1,TRBV24-1,TRBJ2-2,CATSEPGQGIGELFF,TGTGCCACCAGTGAACCGGGACAGGGTATCGGGGAGCTGTTTTTT
few,TRBD1,TRBV28,TRBJ1-4,CAITGTGHEKLFF,TGTGCCATTACCGGGACAGGGCATGAAAAACTGTTTTTT